This TCR beta chain was observed in a study of blood T cell repertoires in COVID-19. At the level of the study: Samples taken during acute and convalescent COVID-19 were collected in the United States, Italy and Spain. Sources were T cells, B-cell-depleted T cells, or PBMCs; the material itself was cDNA or gDNA.

The table came from immunoSEQ multiplex PCR; TCRdb's copy has only in-frame clones and leaves some out. The table records about 77,000 clones, around 76% of them present only once. This clonotype originated in a man aged 65 to 79 with active or convalescent COVID-19. The sample consisted of peripheral blood.

CDR3 bases: TGCGCCAGCAGCTTTGGGCTAGCGGGGGGTAAAAATGAGCAGTTCTTC. Protein: CASSFGLAGGKNEQFF. The chain uses TRBV5-1 and TRBJ2-1; 11 bases match TRBD2. Per the germline V gene, CDR1 is SGHRS and CDR2 is YFSETQ. J was trimmed by 7 bases and V by 2 bases; bases with no gene match: 8. This CDR3 contains 16 residues. The full variable domain, rest sourced from reference TRBV5-1 and TRBJ2-1, is KAGVTQTPRYLIKTRGQQVTLSCSPISGHRSVSWYQQTPGQGLQFLFEYFSETQRNKGNFPGRFSGRQFSNSRSEMNVSTLELGDSALYLCASSFGLAGGKNEQFFGPGTRLTVL.